The clone carrying this T cell receptor beta chain was counted at least ten times. Its antigen remains unknown. This CDR3 is built from 13 residues. V lost 4 bases, J lost 6 bases, and 11 bases lay in between. The germline V gene has CDR1 SGHRS and CDR2 YFSETQ. The data belong to a study of breast tumors, draining lymph nodes, adjacent tissues. Study-level points and caveats: Tumors had less TCR diversity than lymph nodes, more than nontumor tissue. Tumor T cell lymph node origin was a supported hypothesis, not proven.

TCRdb re-analysed the multiplex PCR reads in MiXCR, keeping a single row per CDR3 protein. Altogether nearly 200,000 distinct CDR3 sequences are present, around 33% being singletons, with the ten largest covering 4% to 5.5%. The lymph nodes were axillary draining lymph nodes from breast cancer patients. The genes are TRBV5-1 and TRBJ2-1, with D possibly TRBD1 on 5 matching bases. The sequenced sample consisted of axillary lymph node tissue. The source is a female donor with breast cancer. Some clones in this sample may be carry-over from other donors' samples. CDR3 amino acids: CASSPGHLNEQFF. The CDR3 DNA is TGCGCCAGCAGCCCTGGACACCTCAATGAGCAGTTCTTC. Supplemented by reference TRBV5-1 and TRBJ2-1, the full variable domain reads KAGVTQTPRYLIKTRGQQVTLSCSPISGHRSVSWYQQTPGQGLQFLFEYFSETQRNKGNFPGRFSGRQFSNSRSEMNVSTLELGDSALYLCASSPGHLNEQFFGPGTRLTVL.